The T cell receptor beta chain under discussion was sequenced for a study of vaccination effects on CD4 cells after COVID-19. Comment on this clone: As yet, its antigen is unknown.

Germline V lookup: CDR1 LNHDA, CDR2 SQIVND (reference sequence). V was trimmed by 6 bases and J by 2 bases, leaving 10 bases between them. The CDR3 length is 13 residues. ViraFEST expansion of antigen-specific CD4+ T cells with viral peptide pools preceded sequencing. CD4+ T cell isolation took place after less than 13 days of culture. Nucleocapsid antibodies were negative in the vaccine recipients, who had never had SARS-CoV-2 infection. IL-2 at 9.5 to 10 IU/ml and peptides at 8 to 10 ug/ml were added to cultured PBMC, approximately 2.2 million per well. Half-medium replacement with IL-2 medium occurred on days 3 and 7. Libraries were prepared by immunoSEQ multiplex PCR; TCRdb keeps only in-frame clonotypes and omits some of them. The sample consists of over 45,000 clones, roughly 70% of them appearing once.

Material: CD4+ T cells from PBMCs cultured with SARS-CoV-2 spike peptides, obtained before COVID-19 vaccination. This chain uses TRBV19 with TRBJ2-5; a possible D gene is TRBD1 (6 bases). The sequence was collected from a human donor who received a COVID-19 vaccine. CDR3 sequence: CASRRGGQETQYF. As DNA, the CDR3 is TGTGCCAGTAGGCGAGGGGGACAAGAGACCCAGTACTTC.